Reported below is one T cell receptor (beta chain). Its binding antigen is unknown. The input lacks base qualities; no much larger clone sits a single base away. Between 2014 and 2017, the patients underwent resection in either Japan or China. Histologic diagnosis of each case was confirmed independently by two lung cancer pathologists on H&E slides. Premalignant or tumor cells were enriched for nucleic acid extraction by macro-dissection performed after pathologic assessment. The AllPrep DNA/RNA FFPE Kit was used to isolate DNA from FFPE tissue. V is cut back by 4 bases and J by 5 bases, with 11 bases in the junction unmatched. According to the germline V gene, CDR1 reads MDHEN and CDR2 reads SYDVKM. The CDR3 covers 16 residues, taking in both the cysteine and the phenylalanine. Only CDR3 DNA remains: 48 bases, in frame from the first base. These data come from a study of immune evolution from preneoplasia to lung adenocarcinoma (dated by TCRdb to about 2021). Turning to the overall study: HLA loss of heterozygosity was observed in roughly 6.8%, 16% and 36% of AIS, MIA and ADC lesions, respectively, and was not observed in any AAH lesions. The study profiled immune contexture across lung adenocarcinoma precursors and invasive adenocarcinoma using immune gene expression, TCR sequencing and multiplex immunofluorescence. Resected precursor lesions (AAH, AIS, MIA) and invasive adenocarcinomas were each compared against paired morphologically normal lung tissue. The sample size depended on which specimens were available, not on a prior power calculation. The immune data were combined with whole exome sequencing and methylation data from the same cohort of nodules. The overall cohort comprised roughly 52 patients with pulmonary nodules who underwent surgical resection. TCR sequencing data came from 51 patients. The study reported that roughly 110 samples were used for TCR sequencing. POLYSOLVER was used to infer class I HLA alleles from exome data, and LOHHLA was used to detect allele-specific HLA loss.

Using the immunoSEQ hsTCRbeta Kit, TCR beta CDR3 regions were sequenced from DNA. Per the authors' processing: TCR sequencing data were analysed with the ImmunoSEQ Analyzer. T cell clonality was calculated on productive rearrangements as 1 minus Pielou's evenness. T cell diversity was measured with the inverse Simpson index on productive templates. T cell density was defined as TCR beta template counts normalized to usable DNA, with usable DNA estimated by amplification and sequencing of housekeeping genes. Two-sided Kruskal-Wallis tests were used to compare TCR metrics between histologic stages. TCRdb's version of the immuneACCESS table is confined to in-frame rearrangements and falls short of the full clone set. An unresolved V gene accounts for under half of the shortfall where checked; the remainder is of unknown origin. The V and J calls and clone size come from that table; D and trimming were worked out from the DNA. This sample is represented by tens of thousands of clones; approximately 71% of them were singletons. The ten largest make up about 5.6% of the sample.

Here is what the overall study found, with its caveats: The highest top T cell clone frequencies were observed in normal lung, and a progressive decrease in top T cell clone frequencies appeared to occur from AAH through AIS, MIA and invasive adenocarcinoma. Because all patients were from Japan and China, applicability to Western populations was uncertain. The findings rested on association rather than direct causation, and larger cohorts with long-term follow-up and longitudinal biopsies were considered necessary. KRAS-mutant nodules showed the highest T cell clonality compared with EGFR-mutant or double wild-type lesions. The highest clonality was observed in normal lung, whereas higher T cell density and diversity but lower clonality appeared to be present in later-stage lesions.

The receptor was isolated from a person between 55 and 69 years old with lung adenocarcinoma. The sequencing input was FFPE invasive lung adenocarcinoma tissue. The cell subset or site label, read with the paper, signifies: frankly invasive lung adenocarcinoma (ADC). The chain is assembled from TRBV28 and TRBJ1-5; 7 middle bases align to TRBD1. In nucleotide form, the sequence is TGTGCCAGCAGTTCAGCAGGGGGGGGGCCGGATCAGCCCCAGCATTTT. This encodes CASSSAGGGPDQPQHF.